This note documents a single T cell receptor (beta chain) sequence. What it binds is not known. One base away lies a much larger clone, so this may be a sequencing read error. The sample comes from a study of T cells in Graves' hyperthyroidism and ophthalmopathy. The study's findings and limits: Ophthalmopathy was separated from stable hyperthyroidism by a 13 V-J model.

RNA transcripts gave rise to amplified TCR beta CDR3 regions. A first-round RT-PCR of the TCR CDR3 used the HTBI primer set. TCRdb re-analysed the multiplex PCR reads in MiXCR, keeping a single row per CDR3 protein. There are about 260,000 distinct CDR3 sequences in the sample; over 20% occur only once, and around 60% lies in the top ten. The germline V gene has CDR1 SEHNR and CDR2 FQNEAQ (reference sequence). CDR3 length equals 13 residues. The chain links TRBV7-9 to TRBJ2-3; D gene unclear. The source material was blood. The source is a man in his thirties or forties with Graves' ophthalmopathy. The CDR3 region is CASRITYGDTRYF. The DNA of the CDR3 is TGTGCCAGCAGAATTACTTACGGAGATACGCGGTATTTT.